This TCR beta chain is drawn from a study of cytomegalovirus exposure and HLA in healthy donors. PCR primers comprised 60 Vbeta and 13 Jbeta primers. Clones were read by immunoSEQ multiplex PCR, and TCRdb kept only the in-frame ones, dropping some. The sample gives about 83,000 clones, 65% to 75% of which show up once; 4.2% is in the top ten. This TCR came from a man aged 55 to 70 in good health and CMV-seronegative. Specimen: PBMCs.

This CDR3 reads CASSQDSSGGWNEQFF. Written as DNA, the CDR3 is TGCGCCAGCAGCCAAGACTCCAGCGGGGGGTGGAATGAGCAGTTCTTC. This chain connects TRBV4-1 to TRBJ2-1; 9 nucleotides match TRBD2. Looked up from germline, CDR1 is MGHRA and CDR2 is YSYEKL. V was clipped by 0 bases and J by 7 bases; unmatched bases: 7. The CDR3 runs to 16 residues.